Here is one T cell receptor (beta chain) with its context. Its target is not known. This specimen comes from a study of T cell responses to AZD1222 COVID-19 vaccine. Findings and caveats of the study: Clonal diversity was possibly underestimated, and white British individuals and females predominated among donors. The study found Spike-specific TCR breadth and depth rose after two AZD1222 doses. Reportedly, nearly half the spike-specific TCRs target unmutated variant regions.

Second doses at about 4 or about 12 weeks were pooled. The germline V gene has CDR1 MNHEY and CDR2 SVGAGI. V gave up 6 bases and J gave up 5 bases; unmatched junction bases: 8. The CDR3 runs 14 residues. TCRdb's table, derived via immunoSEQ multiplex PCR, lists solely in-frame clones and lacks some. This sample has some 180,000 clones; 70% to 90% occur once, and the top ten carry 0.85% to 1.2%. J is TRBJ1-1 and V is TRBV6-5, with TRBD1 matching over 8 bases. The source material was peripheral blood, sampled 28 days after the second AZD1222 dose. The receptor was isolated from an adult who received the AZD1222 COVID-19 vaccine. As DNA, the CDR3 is TGTGCCAGCAGAGGGACAGGATGGGGAACTGAAGCTTTCTTT. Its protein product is CASRGTGWGTEAFF.